A selection of T cell receptor beta chains follows, all from one sample in a study of CD8 T cells in ankylosing spondylitis. Each CDR3 protein is one row after TCRdb ran MiXCR on the 5' RACE reads. In the table there are about 750,000 distinct CDR3 sequences, around 20% of which are singletons. The sequenced sample consisted of blood, either unsorted or a sorted T cell fraction (not recorded which). The receptors were gathered from a male donor with ankylosing spondylitis. The CDR3 runs from the conserved cysteine through the conserved F or W. The order of the fields is J gene, V gene, clone size, D gene, CDR3 protein, CDR3 DNA. The D gene is left open where the match is weak. Only some rows state a clone size, as once, few, many or a class for expanded clones.

J gene: TRBJ1-1
V gene: TRBV27
clone size: .
D gene: .
CDR3 protein: CASGSSGVGVYTEAFF
CDR3 DNA: TGTGCCAGCGGTTCTTCAGGGGTGGGCGTTTACACTGAAGCTTTCTTT

J gene: TRBJ1-5
V gene: TRBV5-6
clone size: .
D gene: TRBD1
CDR3 protein: CASSRGTADTLNQPQHF
CDR3 DNA: TGTGCCAGCAGCAGGGGGACAGCGGACACCCTTAATCAGCCCCAGCATTTT

J gene: TRBJ2-1
V gene: TRBV4-1
clone size: many
D gene: TRBD1
CDR3 protein: CASSQGVQGMRANEQFF
CDR3 DNA: TGCGCCAGCAGCCAAGGGGTACAGGGGATGAGGGCCAATGAGCAGTTCTTC

J gene: TRBJ2-7
V gene: TRBV12-3/TRBV12-4
clone size: .
D gene: .
CDR3 protein: CASSTSLASYEQYF
CDR3 DNA: TGTGCCAGCAGCACCTCGCTAGCCTCCTACGAGCAGTACTTC

J gene: TRBJ1-5
V gene: TRBV12-3/TRBV12-4
clone size: .
D gene: .
CDR3 protein: CASTLQAGNQPQHF
CDR3 DNA: TGTGCCAGCACCCTCCAAGCTGGCAATCAGCCCCAGCATTTT

J gene: TRBJ2-7
V gene: TRBV27
clone size: .
D gene: .
CDR3 protein: CASSNFYEQYF
CDR3 DNA: TGTGCCAGCAGTAATTTCTACGAGCAGTACTTC

J gene: TRBJ2-1
V gene: TRBV3-1
clone size: few
D gene: .
CDR3 protein: CASSQIAARRVF
CDR3 DNA: TGTGCCAGCAGCCAAATCGCGGCTAGGAGGGTCTTC

J gene: TRBJ2-3
V gene: TRBV5-5
clone size: .
D gene: TRBD2
CDR3 protein: CASSPGGLGQISQYF
CDR3 DNA: TGTGCCAGCAGCCCGGGGGGACTCGGACAAATCAGCCAGTATTTT

J gene: TRBJ1-4
V gene: TRBV24-1
clone size: many
D gene: .
CDR3 protein: CATSDADSATNEKLFF
CDR3 DNA: TGTGCCACCAGTGATGCTGACAGTGCAACTAATGAAAAACTGTTTTTT

J gene: TRBJ1-1
V gene: TRBV7-3
clone size: .
D gene: .
CDR3 protein: CASSFGGSAEAFF
CDR3 DNA: TGTGCCAGCAGCTTCGGAGGGTCAGCTGAAGCTTTCTTT

J gene: TRBJ2-7
V gene: TRBV6-1
clone size: .
D gene: .
CDR3 protein: CASNMGGAGGYEQYF
CDR3 DNA: TGTGCCAGCAACATGGGGGGGGCAGGGGGCTACGAGCAGTACTTC

J gene: TRBJ1-1
V gene: TRBV2
clone size: few
D gene: .
CDR3 protein: CASSDLGARTEAFF
CDR3 DNA: TGTGCCAGCAGTGACTTGGGGGCTCGCACTGAAGCTTTCTTT

J gene: TRBJ1-2
V gene: TRBV15
clone size: .
D gene: TRBD1
CDR3 protein: CATSRDWGTGGHGYTF
CDR3 DNA: TGTGCCACCAGCAGGGACTGGGGGACAGGGGGCCATGGCTACACCTTC

J gene: TRBJ2-2
V gene: TRBV20-1
clone size: few
D gene: .
CDR3 protein: CSARTGLGNTGELFF
CDR3 DNA: TGCAGTGCCCGGACTGGATTGGGGAACACCGGGGAGCTGTTTTTT

J gene: TRBJ1-2
V gene: TRBV3-1
clone size: .
D gene: .
CDR3 protein: CASSPARGSNYGYTF
CDR3 DNA: TGTGCCAGCAGCCCAGCCCGTGGCAGCAACTATGGCTACACCTTC

J gene: TRBJ2-5
V gene: TRBV9
clone size: few
D gene: TRBD1
CDR3 protein: CASSVGVRDRQETQYF
CDR3 DNA: TGTGCCAGCAGCGTAGGGGTGAGGGACAGACAAGAGACCCAGTACTTC

J gene: TRBJ2-3
V gene: TRBV12-3/TRBV12-4
clone size: .
D gene: TRBD1
CDR3 protein: CASTLTGTPDTQYF
CDR3 DNA: TGTGCCAGCACCCTGACAGGGACCCCAGATACGCAGTATTTT

J gene: TRBJ1-5
V gene: TRBV6-2/TRBV6-3
clone size: few
D gene: .
CDR3 protein: CATSRYSNQPQHF
CDR3 DNA: TGTGCCACCTCCCGTTACAGCAATCAGCCCCAGCATTTT

J gene: TRBJ1-5
V gene: TRBV12-5
clone size: few
D gene: .
CDR3 protein: CASVPFPGGPRNQPQHF
CDR3 DNA: TGTGCTAGTGTTCCCTTTCCAGGCGGCCCCCGGAATCAGCCCCAGCATTTT

J gene: TRBJ2-5
V gene: TRBV4-2
clone size: few
D gene: TRBD2
CDR3 protein: CASSQDRAGGPAGETQYF
CDR3 DNA: TGTGCCAGCAGCCAAGATCGGGCGGGAGGACCGGCGGGAGAGACCCAGTACTTC

J gene: TRBJ1-2
V gene: TRBV29-1
clone size: few
D gene: TRBD1
CDR3 protein: CSVVQGEGYTF
CDR3 DNA: TGCAGCGTTGTACAGGGGGAAGGCTACACCTTC

J gene: TRBJ1-1
V gene: TRBV7-9
clone size: .
D gene: TRBD1
CDR3 protein: CASSGGGHGGIAFF
CDR3 DNA: TGTGCCAGCAGTGGAGGGGGCCACGGCGGGATAGCTTTCTTT

J gene: TRBJ2-7
V gene: TRBV10-3
clone size: .
D gene: TRBD2
CDR3 protein: CATRLASSYEQYF
CDR3 DNA: TGTGCCACCAGACTAGCGAGCTCCTACGAGCAGTACTTC

J gene: TRBJ2-1
V gene: TRBV7-9
clone size: few
D gene: TRBD1
CDR3 protein: CASSLGQGGNEQFF
CDR3 DNA: TGTGCCAGCAGCTTGGGACAGGGGGGCAATGAGCAGTTCTTC

J gene: TRBJ1-5
V gene: TRBV2
clone size: few
D gene: TRBD1
CDR3 protein: CASSAPSGTVDQPQHF
CDR3 DNA: TGTGCCAGCAGCGCGCCTTCCGGGACAGTAGATCAGCCCCAGCATTTT

J gene: TRBJ1-2
V gene: TRBV10-3
clone size: few
D gene: .
CDR3 protein: CAISESRGPLGNYGYTF
CDR3 DNA: TGTGCCATCAGTGAGTCAAGGGGCCCACTAGGGAACTATGGCTACACCTTC

J gene: TRBJ2-7
V gene: TRBV7-8
clone size: .
D gene: .
CDR3 protein: CASSPGDFSFYEQYF
CDR3 DNA: TGTGCCAGCAGCCCAGGGGACTTTAGCTTCTACGAGCAGTACTTC

J gene: TRBJ2-7
V gene: TRBV9
clone size: few
D gene: TRBD1
CDR3 protein: CASSVTGQGHYEQYF
CDR3 DNA: TGTGCCAGCAGCGTCACCGGACAGGGTCATTACGAGCAGTACTTC

J gene: TRBJ1-6
V gene: TRBV7-9
clone size: few
D gene: .
CDR3 protein: CASSGTDDNSPLHF
CDR3 DNA: TGTGCCAGCAGCGGAACCGATGATAATTCACCCCTCCACTTT

J gene: TRBJ2-5
V gene: TRBV14
clone size: few
D gene: .
CDR3 protein: CASSQGDSRAAIVGGETQYF
CDR3 DNA: TGTGCCAGCAGCCAAGGGGACAGCCGGGCTGCTATAGTGGGAGGGGAGACCCAGTACTTC

J gene: TRBJ2-5
V gene: TRBV20-1
clone size: few
D gene: .
CDR3 protein: CSAFRDKEETQYF
CDR3 DNA: TGCAGTGCTTTCCGGGACAAGGAGGAGACCCAGTACTTC

J gene: TRBJ1-2
V gene: TRBV4-1
clone size: few
D gene: .
CDR3 protein: CASSQGRRGYTF
CDR3 DNA: TGCGCCAGCAGCCAAGGCCGGAGAGGCTACACCTTC

J gene: TRBJ2-1
V gene: TRBV7-2
clone size: few
D gene: .
CDR3 protein: CASSLWSGVNNEQFF
CDR3 DNA: TGTGCCAGCAGCCTTTGGTCAGGGGTGAACAATGAGCAGTTCTTC

J gene: TRBJ2-5
V gene: TRBV19
clone size: .
D gene: .
CDR3 protein: CASSTWTDQETQYF
CDR3 DNA: TGTGCCAGTAGTACCTGGACAGATCAAGAGACCCAGTACTTC

J gene: TRBJ2-1
V gene: TRBV12-3/TRBV12-4
clone size: many
D gene: .
CDR3 protein: CASSLTAYNEQFF
CDR3 DNA: TGTGCCAGCAGCTTGACAGCCTACAATGAGCAGTTCTTC

J gene: TRBJ2-2
V gene: TRBV2
clone size: .
D gene: .
CDR3 protein: CARGSANTGELFF
CDR3 DNA: TGTGCCAGGGGGAGCGCGAACACCGGGGAGCTGTTTTTT

J gene: TRBJ2-3
V gene: TRBV28
clone size: .
D gene: .
CDR3 protein: CASSPQGASQDTQYF
CDR3 DNA: TGTGCCAGCAGTCCCCAGGGAGCCAGCCAAGATACGCAGTATTTT

J gene: TRBJ1-1
V gene: TRBV20-1
clone size: .
D gene: .
CDR3 protein: CSASLDGARTEAFF
CDR3 DNA: TGCAGTGCTAGTTTAGACGGGGCACGAACTGAAGCTTTCTTT

J gene: TRBJ2-2
V gene: TRBV5-1
clone size: few
D gene: TRBD2
CDR3 protein: CASSPTLWREVASTGELFF
CDR3 DNA: TGCGCCAGCAGCCCGACCCTATGGCGGGAGGTTGCGAGCACCGGGGAGCTGTTTTTT

J gene: TRBJ2-3
V gene: TRBV7-8
clone size: .
D gene: TRBD1
CDR3 protein: CASSFPTGGTDTQYF
CDR3 DNA: TGTGCCAGCAGCTTCCCCACAGGGGGAACAGATACGCAGTATTTT

J gene: TRBJ2-2
V gene: TRBV6-1
clone size: few
D gene: .
CDR3 protein: CASSEWGGELFF
CDR3 DNA: TGTGCCAGCAGTGAATGGGGCGGGGAGCTGTTTTTT

J gene: TRBJ1-6
V gene: TRBV9
clone size: .
D gene: .
CDR3 protein: CASSANDGNSPLHF
CDR3 DNA: TGTGCCAGCAGCGCCAATGACGGGAATTCACCCCTCCACTTT